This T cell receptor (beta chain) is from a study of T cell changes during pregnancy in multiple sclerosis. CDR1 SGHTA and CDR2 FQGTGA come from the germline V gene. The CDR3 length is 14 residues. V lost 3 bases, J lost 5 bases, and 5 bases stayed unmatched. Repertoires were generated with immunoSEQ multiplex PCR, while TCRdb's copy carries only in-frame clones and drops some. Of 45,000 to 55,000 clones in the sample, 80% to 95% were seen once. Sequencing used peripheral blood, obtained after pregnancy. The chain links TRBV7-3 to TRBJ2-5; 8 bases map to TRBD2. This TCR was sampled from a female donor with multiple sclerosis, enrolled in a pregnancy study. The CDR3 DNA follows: TGTGCCAGCAGCTTGGCGGGGGGCGGTGAGACCCAGTACTTC. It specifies CASSLAGGGETQYF.